The clone carrying this T cell receptor (beta chain) appeared a few times. TCRdb analysed the 5' RACE reads with MiXCR anew, one entry per CDR3 protein. The sample yields 510,000 or so distinct CDR3 sequences, 12% to 15% seen once. These data belong to a study of identical twins. Looked up from germline, CDR1 is MDHEN and CDR2 is SYDVKM. Between the trimmed V and J ends, which lost 5 bases and 0 bases, there was a span of 14 bases. This CDR3 contains 15 residues. These data were likewise used in another study, on yellow fever vaccine responses in identical twins.

Sequenced material: CD4+ T cells sorted from blood. The genes are TRBV28 and TRBJ2-7; D not resolved. The sequence derives from a woman aged 18-35 years in good health. For the CDR3, the DNA is TGTGCCAGCAGTCCGAGACTCTTTAGCTCCTACGAGCAGTACTTC. It specifies CASSPRLFSSYEQYF.